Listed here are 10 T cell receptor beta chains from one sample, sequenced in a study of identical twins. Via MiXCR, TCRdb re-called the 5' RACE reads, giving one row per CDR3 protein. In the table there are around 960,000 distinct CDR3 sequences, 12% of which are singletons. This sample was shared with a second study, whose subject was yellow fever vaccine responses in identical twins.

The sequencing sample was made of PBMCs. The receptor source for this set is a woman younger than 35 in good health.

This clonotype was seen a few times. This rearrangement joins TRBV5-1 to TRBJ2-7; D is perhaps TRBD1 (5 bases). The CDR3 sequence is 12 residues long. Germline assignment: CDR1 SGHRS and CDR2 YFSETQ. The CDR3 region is CASSLGGRAGDV. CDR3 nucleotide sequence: TGCGCCAGCAGCTTGGGGGGCCGGGCCGGAGACGTC.

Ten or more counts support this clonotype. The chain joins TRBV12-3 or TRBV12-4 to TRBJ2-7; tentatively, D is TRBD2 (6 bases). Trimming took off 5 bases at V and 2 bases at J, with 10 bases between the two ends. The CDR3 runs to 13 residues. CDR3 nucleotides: TGTGCCAGCAGTAGCGGGCAAACCTACGAGCAGTACTTC. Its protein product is CASSSGQTYEQYF.

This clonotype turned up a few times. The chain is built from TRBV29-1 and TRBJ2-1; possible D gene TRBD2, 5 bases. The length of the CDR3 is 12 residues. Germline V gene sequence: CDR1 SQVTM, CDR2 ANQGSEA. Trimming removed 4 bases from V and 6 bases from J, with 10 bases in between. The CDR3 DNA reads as TGCAGCGTTGGAGCGGCGGGCAATGAGCAGTTCTTC. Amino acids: CSVGAAGNEQFF.

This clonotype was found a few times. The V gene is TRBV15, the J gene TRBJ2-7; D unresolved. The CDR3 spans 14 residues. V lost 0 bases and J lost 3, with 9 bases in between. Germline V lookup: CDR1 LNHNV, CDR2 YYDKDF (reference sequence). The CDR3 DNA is TGTGCCACCAGCAGAGATTGGATCAACTACGAGCAGTACTTC. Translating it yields CATSRDWINYEQYF.

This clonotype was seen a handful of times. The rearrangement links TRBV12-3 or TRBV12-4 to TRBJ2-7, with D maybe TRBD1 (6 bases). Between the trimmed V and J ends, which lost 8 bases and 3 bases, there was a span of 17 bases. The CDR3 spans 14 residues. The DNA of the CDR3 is TGTGCCAGCTCCCTCCGTGGCAGGGGCTACGAGCAGTACGTC. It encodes CASSLRGRGYEQYV.

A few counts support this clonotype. CDR3 in DNA: TGCGCCAGCAGCTTGGCGGTAGCGGGAGGCATAGAGACCCAGTACTTC. The encoded protein is CASSLAVAGGIETQYF. This chain joins TRBV5-1 and TRBJ2-5; 10 bases match TRBD2. Per germline, CDR1 SGHRS and CDR2 YFSETQ. V was pared by 0 bases and J by 4 bases, with 6 bases of the junction left unmatched. The CDR3 has 16 amino acids.

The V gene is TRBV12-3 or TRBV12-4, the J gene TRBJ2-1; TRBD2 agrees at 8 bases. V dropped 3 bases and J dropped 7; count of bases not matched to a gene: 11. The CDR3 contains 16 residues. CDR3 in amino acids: CASSFGGRFSGNEQFF. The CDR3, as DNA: TGTGCCAGCAGTTTTGGCGGGAGGTTTTCTGGGAATGAGCAGTTCTTC.

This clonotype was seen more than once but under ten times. The DNA of the CDR3 is TGTGCGAGCGGGGAACTCCAAGAGACCCAGTACTTC. It is translated as CASGELQETQYF. The J gene is TRBJ2-5, the V gene TRBV7-8; 7 nucleotides match TRBD2. The CDR3 extends over 12 amino acids. In germline, CDR1 is SGHVS, CDR2 FQNEAQ. Full variable domain (missing parts from reference TRBV7-8 and TRBJ2-5): GAGVSQSPRYKVAKRGQDVALRCDPISGHVSLFWYQQALGQGPEFLTYFQNEAQLDKSGLPSDRFFAERPEGSVSTLKIQRTQQEDSAVYLCASGELQETQYFGPGTRLLVL.

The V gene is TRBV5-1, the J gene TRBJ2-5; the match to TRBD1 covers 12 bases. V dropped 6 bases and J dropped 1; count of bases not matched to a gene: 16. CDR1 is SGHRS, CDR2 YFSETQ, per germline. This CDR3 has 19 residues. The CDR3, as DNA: TGCGCCAGCAACCTAGGGGACAGGGGGCGTAGAGGCCCCCAAGAGACCCAGTACTTC. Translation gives CASNLGDRGRRGPQETQYF.

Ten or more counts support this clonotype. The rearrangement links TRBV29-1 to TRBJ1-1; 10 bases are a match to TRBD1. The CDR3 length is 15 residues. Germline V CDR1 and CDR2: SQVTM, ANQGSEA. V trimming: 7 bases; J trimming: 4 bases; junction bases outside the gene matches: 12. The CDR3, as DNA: TGCAGCGCAACCGGGACAGGGGACTTTCGCACTGAAGCTTTCTTT. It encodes CSATGTGDFRTEAFF.